This TCR beta chain is from a study of blood T cell repertoires in COVID-19. The wider study: Acute and convalescent COVID-19 samples came from the United States, Italy and Spain. Sample material is recorded as cDNA or gDNA derived from T cells, B-cell-depleted T cells, or PBMCs.

This CDR3 has 12 residues. Losses at the gene ends were 8 bases for V and 7 bases for J; bases not matched to a gene: 5. The count of this clone is one. Original data processing: It was from reference gene primer amplification that nucleated cell counts were estimated. Sequencing used immunoSEQ multiplex PCR; TCRdb keeps in-frame clones, though not all of them. That table is the source of V, J and clone size, and D and trimming were worked out from the DNA. The data show around 100,000 clones, around nine tenths seen once. The chain couples TRBV12-3 or TRBV12-4 to TRBJ2-7; 10 bases are shared with TRBD1. Sequenced material: peripheral blood. The TCR comes from a human donor in a cohort sampled during active COVID-19. The CDR3 reads CASRQGAREQYF. The DNA for the CDR3 is TGTGCCAGCCGACAGGGGGCGAGGGAGCAGTACTTC.